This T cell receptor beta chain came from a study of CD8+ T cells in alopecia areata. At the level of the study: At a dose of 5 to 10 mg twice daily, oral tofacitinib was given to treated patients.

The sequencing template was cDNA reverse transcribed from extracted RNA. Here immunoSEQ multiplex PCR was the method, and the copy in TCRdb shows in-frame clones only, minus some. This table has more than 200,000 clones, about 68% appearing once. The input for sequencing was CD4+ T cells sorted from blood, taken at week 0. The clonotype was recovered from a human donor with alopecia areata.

The CDR3 reads CATGRSTEAFF. The CDR3 DNA follows: TGTGCCACCGGGCGGAGCACTGAAGCTTTCTTT. The chain recombines TRBV25-1 with TRBJ1-1, with D hard to call. This CDR3 has 11 residues. Germline lookup yields CDR1 MGHDK and CDR2 SYGVNS. V was trimmed by 10 bases and J by 4 bases, leaving 10 bases between them. Filled out from reference TRBV25-1 and TRBJ1-1, the complete variable domain reads EADIYQTPRYLVIGTGKKITLECSQTMGHDKMYWYQQDPGMELHLIHYSYGVNSTEKGDLSSESTVSRIRTEHFPLTLESARPSHTSQYLCATGRSTEAFFGQGTRLTVV.